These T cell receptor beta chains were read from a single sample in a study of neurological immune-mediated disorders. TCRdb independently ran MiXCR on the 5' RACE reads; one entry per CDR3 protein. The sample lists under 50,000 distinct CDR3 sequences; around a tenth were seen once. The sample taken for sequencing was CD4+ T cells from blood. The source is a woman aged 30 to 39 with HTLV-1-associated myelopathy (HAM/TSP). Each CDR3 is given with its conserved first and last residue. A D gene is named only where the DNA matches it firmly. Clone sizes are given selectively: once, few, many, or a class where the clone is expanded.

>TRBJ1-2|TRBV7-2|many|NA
CASSLATLSSSVYGYTF
TGTGCCAGCAGCTTAGCTACCCTGTCCAGCAGCGTCTATGGCTACACCTTC
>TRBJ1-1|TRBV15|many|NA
CATSRPTVEEAFF
TGTGCCACCAGCAGGCCCACGGTGGAAGAAGCTTTCTTT
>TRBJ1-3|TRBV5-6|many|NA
CASSPGTGNTIYF
TGTGCCAGCAGCCCGGGGACGGGTAACACCATATATTTT
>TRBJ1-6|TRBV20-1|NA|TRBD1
CSAGRDRGSLHF
TGCAGTGCTGGCCGGGACAGGGGGTCCCTCCACTTT
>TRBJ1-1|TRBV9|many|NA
CASSVGWSTEAFF
TGTGCCAGCAGCGTAGGATGGTCCACTGAAGCTTTCTTT
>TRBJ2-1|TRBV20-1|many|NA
CSVWDFNNEQFF
TGCAGTGTCTGGGACTTTAACAATGAGCAGTTCTTC
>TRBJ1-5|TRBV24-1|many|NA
CATSDSSNQPQHF
TGTGCCACCAGTGATTCCAGCAATCAGCCCCAGCATTTT
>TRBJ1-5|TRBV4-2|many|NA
CASSQTGSDSNQPQHF
TGTGCCAGCAGCCAAACGGGGTCAGATAGCAATCAGCCCCAGCATTTT
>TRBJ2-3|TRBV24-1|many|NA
CATSEHISTDTQYF
TGTGCCACCAGTGAACATATTAGCACAGATACGCAGTATTTT
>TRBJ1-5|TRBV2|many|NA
CASKQERSNQPQHF
TGTGCCAGCAAGCAGGAGAGAAGCAATCAGCCCCAGCATTTT
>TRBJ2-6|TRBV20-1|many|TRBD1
CSARVRDRDSGANVLTF
TGCAGTGCTAGAGTAAGGGACAGGGACTCTGGGGCCAACGTCCTGACTTTC
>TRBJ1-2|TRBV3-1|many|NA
CASNPGGDLRGYTF
TGTGCCAGCAACCCTGGGGGGGATTTACGTGGCTACACCTTC
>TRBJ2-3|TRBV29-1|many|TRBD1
CSVNRGADTQYF
TGCAGCGTAAACAGGGGTGCAGATACGCAGTATTTT
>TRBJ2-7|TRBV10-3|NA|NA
CSVGSDMGLNYEQYF
TGTTCCGTCGGGTCTGACATGGGGCTAAACTACGAGCAGTACTTC
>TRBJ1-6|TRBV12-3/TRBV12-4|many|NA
CASSFSGMGSPLHF
TGTGCCAGCAGTTTTTCGGGGATGGGTTCACCCCTCCACTTT
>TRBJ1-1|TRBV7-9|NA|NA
CASSSTGVGAAFF
TGTGCCAGCAGCTCCACCGGGGTGGGGGCGGCTTTCTTT
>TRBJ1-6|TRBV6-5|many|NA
CASSYREDSPLHF
TGTGCCAGCAGTTACAGGGAGGATTCACCCCTCCACTTT